This T cell receptor beta chain was retrieved from a study of cytomegalovirus exposure and HLA in healthy donors. Study conclusions and caveats: Among TCR sequences, most were rare, though some public TCRs appeared in many donors.

Comments on this clone: Antigen: not known.

Researchers ran the PCR with 60 Vbeta and 13 Jbeta primers. Libraries were prepared by immunoSEQ multiplex PCR; TCRdb keeps only in-frame clonotypes and omits some of them. Here the sample spans 150,000 or so clones, about 10% being singletons. Trimming pared 2 bases from V and 3 bases from J, leaving 16 bases between. The CDR3 is 17 residues long. Germline lookup yields CDR1 LNHNV and CDR2 YYDKDF (reference sequence). This TCR came from a man over 45 in good health and CMV-seronegative. The sample consisted of PBMCs. The chain uses TRBV15 and TRBJ2-2, with D possibly matching TRBD1 (6 bases). Here the CDR3 DNA reads TGTGCCACCAGCAGAACCTTACAGGGCCGGGACACCGGGGAGCTGTTTTTT. Protein: CATSRTLQGRDTGELFF.